This T cell receptor beta chain was profiled in a study of cytomegalovirus exposure and HLA in healthy donors (dated by TCRdb to 2017 to 2019). As for the study more broadly: An earlier analysis of roughly 610 of the donors reported around 280 Gb of sequence data and 117 million unique TCR beta sequences obtained from approximately 180 million T cells. An early release covering roughly 640 HLA-typed donors comprised around 300 gigabases of sequencing data and some 79 million unique TCR sequences. Of the 300 to 500 genotyped donors, 81% were placed in the genetic ancestry cluster associated with self-reported Caucasian donors. The study aimed to test whether signatures of past pathogen exposure could be identified by cataloging public T cell receptors. The T cell repertoires of 670 or so subjects were profiled by immunosequencing and related to cytomegalovirus serostatus. Along with the roughly 710-subject first cohort, a separate validation cohort of roughly 110 different subjects was used. To predict cytomegalovirus infection status, the study brought together high-throughput TCR immunosequencing, statistical association of individual TCRs with disease status, and machine learning. To study patterns of TCR occurrence, a later analysis re-analyzed previously published TCR beta repertoires from 666 donors and added high-resolution HLA genotyping. In the later analysis, no new phenotypic data were used to find candidate immune exposures; instead, reliance was placed on TCR beta sequences and their occurrence across donors. In an earlier analysis of 587 of the donors, high-throughput TCR beta sequencing was used to judge whether each TCR beta V gene segment behaved as functional or pseudogenic. Donor age, sex, ethnicity and CMV serostatus were compiled alongside the repertoire data. Genome-wide SNP genotypes for about 60% of the 666 donors were used in a later genetic analysis, which treated that subset as a discovery cohort. All discovery cohort repertoires had been generated using a single sequencing platform. HLA typing included class I and class II loci at four-digit resolution. Typing coverage differed by locus: A, B, C, DRB1 and DQB1 were typed in roughly 620-640 donors, DQA1 in 500 to 550, DPA1 in some 610, and DPB1 in 450 to 490. About five DR-DQ haplotypes were handled as single units for association and clustering, since linkage in the cohort was strong. Among under 450 genotyped donors of the cohort, an average of approximately 250,000 unique TCR beta nucleotide sequences were sequenced per donor, roughly 20% of them non-productive. Study-wide conclusions, independent of this receptor: In the study, 150 to 200 TCR beta chains were listed as associated with cytomegalovirus. In an earlier analysis of over 550 of the donors, most TCR beta V segments were observed in productive rearrangements about 87% or about 30% of the time, broadly matching IMGT annotations. Correlated functional status among segregating V segments might be attributable to linkage disequilibrium, but an unknown experimental factor could not be ruled out. According to a later genetic analysis, donors in an Asian-associated ancestry cluster had fewer N-insertions in productive TCRs than the approximately 630-donor mean. Immune exposure information for the cohort was limited to CMV serostatus. Most TCR sequences were seen in very few donors, while some public TCRs were found in many individuals. According to a later analysis, most CMV-associated TCR beta chains appeared to be HLA-restricted, and the HLA associations seemed to be driven largely by CMV exposure. A group of highly shared sequence variants was considered likely to be a technical artifact of the sequencing pipeline. The classifier was reported to diagnose cytomegalovirus status with high specificity and sensitivity in both the original cohort and the validation cohort. In a later analysis, TCR association rates were found to vary across HLA loci, with the most associated TCRs seen for DRB1 alleles and the fewest for HLA-C alleles. In this cohort, only TCR beta chains were sequenced, and detectable features were limited by the absence of alpha or paired-chain data. A further reported finding was that TCR beta sequences accurately predicted the HLA-A and HLA-B alleles for most subjects in the first cohort. Because the 87-base-pair reads could not distinguish some IMGT-functional V segments, including TRBV6-2 and TRBV6-3, those segments were excluded. The presence/absence analyses assumed that sequencing depth was roughly uniform across donors, and that assumption may not be true. Because HLA typing was missing for some donors at each locus, association tests included only the typed subset. In a later analysis, HLA-associated TCR beta chains were found to be more clonally expanded and to have lower generation probabilities than equally common non-associated chains. Several of the top co-occurrence clusters appeared to be linked to parvovirus B19, influenza, CMV and Epstein-Barr virus, according to a later analysis. The earlier analysis of approximately 590 of the donors excluded some 15 rarely observed V segments, including chromosome 9 orphons, because counts were too low. A few of the identified cytomegalovirus-associated TCR beta chains were confirmed in vitro to be specific for cytomegalovirus antigens. Assigning TCR associations to individual alleles was difficult when HLA alleles, especially DR and DQ, strongly co-occurred. At a false discovery rate of 0.05, a later analysis linked some 18,000 TCR beta sequences to specific HLA alleles. According to the authors, the approach could potentially be generalized to other disease states and immunological phenotypes. A later genetic analysis associated a missense DCLRE1C variant with V-gene and J-gene trimming of TCR beta chains, and an independent cohort replicated the association.

The cohort comprised 666 healthy bone marrow donors. Cohort members were all nominally healthy when sampled, although unrecorded immune exposures were likely present. The donor was CMV seropositive and was included in the group of 250 to 300 seropositive cohort members. A peripheral blood sample was provided by each donor, and peripheral blood mononuclear cells were used for TCR beta sequencing. The Qiagen DNeasy Blood Extraction Kit was used to extract genomic DNA from the blood cell samples. Inclusive of the bounding cysteine and phenylalanine, the CDR3 is 14 residues long. CDR3 DNA is the only sequence kept; it has 42 bases, read in frame from the first base. V and J are truncated by 0 bases and 3 bases respectively, leaving an intervening sequence of 9 bases. For CDR1 and CDR2, the germline V gene lists SGDLS and YYNGEE. The library was obtained by the immunoSEQ multiplex PCR assay. For the multiplex PCR, a mixture combining 60 forward primers for TCR Vbeta segments and 13 reverse primers for TCR Jbeta segments was used. Amplification of the CDR3 region of rearranged TCR beta genes was performed with a multiplex PCR assay on genomic DNA. The Illumina HiSeq System was used to sequence the amplified TCR beta libraries as 87-base-pair reads. As for the original processing: Across the 600 to 700 repertoires, a later analysis counted 80 million or so unique TCR beta chains, roughly 11 million of which were shared by at least two donors. Raw reads were error-corrected and collapsed into unique sequences by a nearest-neighbor algorithm in which closely related sequences were merged to remove PCR and sequencing errors. V, D and J gene segments were assigned by aligning CDR3 sequences to IMGT reference sequences. For a sequence to be retained, a match of at least six nucleotides was required to both a V gene segment and a J gene segment. A rearrangement counted as productive if the CDR3 had no stop codons and remained in frame with V and J, and every other rearrangement counted as non-productive. CDR3 was defined according to IMGT convention as the region running from the second conserved V-encoded cysteine to the conserved J-encoded phenylalanine. In an earlier analysis of approximately 500 of the donors, sequences lacking an unambiguous match to a single V gene segment were excluded. In an earlier analysis of approximately 610 of the donors, V segments were called functional above 56.7% productive rearrangements and were called segregating when the between-donor standard deviation exceeded 5%. A statistical classification framework was built to diagnose cytomegalovirus status from the catalog of TCR beta chain sequences. V and J gene assignment, in a later analysis, came from comparing TCR nucleotide sequences with IMGT/GENE-DB human TR gene sequences. A later analysis assigned CDR3 sequences and most-parsimonious VDJ recombination scenarios with the TCRdist pipeline. In a later analysis, each TCR beta chain was defined by its CDR3 amino acid sequence together with its V-gene family, and reads without a unique V-gene family were excluded. In a later analysis, a few hundred highly shared, low-generation-probability nucleotide sequences were removed to address suspected cross-contamination and a sequencing artifact. In a later analysis, a clonal expansion index was calculated for each public chain from normalized within-repertoire ranks of inferred template counts. A later analysis computed generation probabilities with a VDJ recombination model fitted to out-of-frame rearrangements, and checked the results against IGoR. In a later analysis, hypergeometric tests were used to score TCR-TCR, TCR-HLA and TCR-CMV co-occurrence, with a repertoire-size bias correction applied to TCR pairs. A later analysis estimated false discovery rates by permuting HLA or CMV assignments 20 times. In a later analysis, co-occurring TCRs were grouped using DBSCAN, with TCRdist sequence similarity added in when clustering inside HLA-allele-positive subsets. Co-occurrence clustering excluded repertoires with fewer than 30,000 or more than 120,000 public chains, plus five with anomalous nucleotide sharing. Entries here come from immuneACCESS through TCRdb and include only in-frame sequences with V and J called. Some clones fail to appear in such tables; in the studies checked, an unresolved V gene covers under half of the shortfall, and the cause of the remainder is unknown. That table furnishes V, J and clone size, whereas the DNA furnished D and trimming. The sample table holds 70,000 to 75,000 clones, of which around 72% were seen once. The ten largest clonotypes hold around 10% of the sample.

Turning to this clone: The antigen this receptor binds is unknown. No base quality values were provided; no much bigger clone lies one nucleotide off.

The rearrangement joined TRBV9 to TRBJ1-1, with TRBD1 tentatively as D gene (5 bases match). The sample was PBMCs. The receptor was isolated from a woman between 40 and 50 years old in good health and CMV-seropositive. The CDR3 has the sequence CASSVEWDYTEAFF. The DNA sequence reads TGTGCCAGCAGCGTAGAGTGGGACTACACTGAAGCTTTCTTT.